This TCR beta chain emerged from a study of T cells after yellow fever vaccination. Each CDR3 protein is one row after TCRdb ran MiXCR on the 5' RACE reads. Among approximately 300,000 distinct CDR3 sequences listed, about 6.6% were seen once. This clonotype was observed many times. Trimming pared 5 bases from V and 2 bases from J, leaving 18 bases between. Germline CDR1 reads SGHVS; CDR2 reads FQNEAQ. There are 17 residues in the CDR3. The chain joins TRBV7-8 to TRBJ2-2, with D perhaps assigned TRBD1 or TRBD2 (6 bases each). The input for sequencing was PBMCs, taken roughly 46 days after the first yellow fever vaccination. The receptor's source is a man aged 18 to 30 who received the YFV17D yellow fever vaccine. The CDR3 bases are TGTGCCAGCAGCAATCCCTCCGGGGGCCTAAACACCGGGGAGCTGTTTTTT. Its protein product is CASSNPSGGLNTGELFF.